A selection of T cell receptor beta chains follows, all from one sample in a study of T cells in Graves' hyperthyroidism and ophthalmopathy. From the multiplex PCR reads, TCRdb called clonotypes with MiXCR, one entry per CDR3 protein. The table includes some 800,000 distinct CDR3 sequences, over 35% detected once. Sequenced material: blood. The receptors originated from a man aged 18 to 30 with Graves' hyperthyroidism. Each CDR3 is given with its conserved first and last residue. A D gene is named only where the DNA matches it firmly. The listing skips clone size in some rows; elsewhere it reads once, few, many or a size class.

d_gene	abundance	v_gene	len	j_gene	CDR3aa	CDR3nt
TRBD1	many	TRBV20-1	14	TRBJ2-7	CSATKPGTGDEQYF	TGCAGTGCTACCAAGCCCGGGACAGGGGACGAGCAGTACTTC
TRBD1	few	TRBV20-1	13	TRBJ2-7	CSARLRQGYEQYF	TGCAGTGCTAGACTTCGACAGGGGTACGAGCAGTACTTC
TRBD2	many	TRBV7-9	13	TRBJ2-7	CASSWGLAREQYF	TGTGCCAGCAGCTGGGGACTAGCGCGCGAGCAGTACTTC
NA	many	TRBV7-8	13	TRBJ2-5	CASSSQGQETQYF	TGTGCCAGCAGTTCCCAGGGCCAAGAGACCCAGTACTTC
TRBD1	many	TRBV5-1	14	TRBJ1-1	CASSLQDRGTEAFF	TGCGCCAGCAGCTTACAGGACAGGGGCACTGAAGCTTTCTTT
NA	many	TRBV7-6	14	TRBJ2-2	CASSLATWSGELFF	TGTGCCAGCAGCTTGGCTACATGGAGCGGGGAGCTGTTTTTT
TRBD1	NA	TRBV12-3/TRBV12-4	14	TRBJ1-5	CASSFGDRGQPQHF	TGTGCCAGCAGTTTCGGGGACAGGGGACAGCCCCAGCATTTT
NA	NA	TRBV7-2	14	TRBJ1-1	CASSFRQDGTEAFF	TGTGCCAGCAGCTTTCGGCAGGATGGCACTGAAGCTTTCTTT
NA	NA	TRBV7-2	14	TRBJ2-5	CASSSVAGPETQYF	TGTGCCAGCAGCTCAGTCGCGGGACCGGAGACCCAGTACTTC
NA	NA	TRBV25-1	16	TRBJ1-3	CASSEEGRYAGNTIYF	TGTGCCAGCAGTGAGGAGGGGCGATATGCAGGAAACACCATATATTTT
NA	many	TRBV7-2	13	TRBJ2-7	CASRTGQWTEQYF	TGTGCCAGCAGGACTGGACAGTGGACGGAGCAGTACTTC
NA	few	TRBV7-9	15	TRBJ1-3	CASSLGSNDGNTIYF	TGTGCCAGCAGCTTAGGGTCAAACGATGGAAACACCATATATTTT
NA	few	TRBV5-4	13	TRBJ1-1	CASSLAGWGEAFF	TGTGCCAGCAGCTTGGCCGGGTGGGGTGAAGCTTTCTTT
TRBD2	few	TRBV7-2	15	TRBJ2-7	CASRPGGGSSYEQYF	TGTGCCAGCAGACCGGGAGGGGGTAGCTCCTACGAGCAGTACTTC
TRBD2	NA	TRBV7-2	21	TRBJ2-5	CASTPRVDLWGGTNRKETQYF	TGTGCCAGCACCCCCCGAGTGGACCTCTGGGGCGGGACTAACCGAAAAGAGACCCAGTACTTC
NA	NA	TRBV9	19	TRBJ1-6	CASSVRPEGPSSYNSPLHF	TGTGCCAGCAGCGTCCGCCCGGAGGGGCCGAGCTCCTATAATTCACCCCTCCACTTT
NA	few	TRBV12-3/TRBV12-4	15	TRBJ1-5	CASTVSPGVHQPQHF	TGTGCCAGCACCGTCAGCCCAGGGGTCCATCAGCCCCAGCATTTT
NA	NA	TRBV10-3	12	TRBJ2-7	CAPRSASYEQYF	TGTGCCCCTCGGTCGGCCTCCTACGAGCAGTACTTC
NA	few	TRBV6-1	14	TRBJ2-7	CASSPSDTFYEQYF	TGTGCCAGCAGTCCCTCGGACACTTTCTACGAGCAGTACTTC
TRBD1	NA	TRBV6-2/TRBV6-3	13	TRBJ2-7	CASRTGGSYEQYF	TGTGCCAGCCGAACAGGGGGCTCCTACGAGCAGTACTTC
NA	few	TRBV10-3	13	TRBJ2-1	CAISEGGYNEQFF	TGTGCCATCAGTGAGGGGGGCTACAATGAGCAGTTCTTC
NA	NA	TRBV12-3/TRBV12-4	12	TRBJ1-1	CASNQGRAEAFF	TGTGCCAGCAACCAAGGGAGGGCAGAAGCTTTCTTT
NA	few	TRBV7-8	14	TRBJ2-7	CASSPRPGADEQYF	TGTGCCAGCAGCCCAAGGCCGGGGGCTGACGAGCAGTACTTC
TRBD1	few	TRBV19	15	TRBJ1-4	CASSPGWTGGEKLFF	TGTGCCAGTAGTCCAGGGTGGACAGGGGGCGAAAAACTGTTTTTT
NA	few	TRBV20-1	13	TRBJ1-5	CSARAAPSQPQHF	TGCAGTGCTAGAGCGGCCCCCAGTCAGCCCCAGCATTTT
TRBD1	NA	TRBV20-1	13	TRBJ2-5	CSAPDRASETQYF	TGCAGTGCACCCGACAGGGCGTCGGAGACCCAGTACTTC
TRBD1	once	TRBV13	14	TRBJ2-7	CANSGTGGIDEQYF	TGTGCCAACAGCGGGACAGGGGGCATCGACGAGCAGTACTTC
NA	NA	TRBV20-1	15	TRBJ1-1	CSATALWFKNTEAFF	TGCAGTGCCACGGCTCTGTGGTTCAAGAACACTGAAGCTTTCTTT
TRBD2	many	TRBV7-9	15	TRBJ2-5	CASSGGLGPWETQYF	TGTGCCAGCAGCGGGGGACTAGGACCTTGGGAGACCCAGTACTTC
NA	NA	TRBV20-1	8	TRBJ2-5	CSARAGYF	TGCAGTGCTAGAGCAGGGTACTTC